This TCR beta chain was profiled in a study of T cells expressing NK-cell markers. The CDR3 runs to 13 residues. Germline V gene data show CDR1 as DFQATT and CDR2 as SNEGSKA (reference sequence). TCRdb reprocessed the 5' RACE reads and keeps a single row for each CDR3 protein, giving no DNA. The sample has 400,000 to 450,000 distinct CDR3 sequences. This TCR derives from a woman aged 18 to 75 in good health. The chain joins TRBV20-1 to TRBJ2-7. Sequences were obtained from blood T cells: a sorted CD56 or NKG2C T cell subset, CD4+ or CD8+ T cells, or bulk PBMC T cells (not recorded which). This CDR3 is CSARSRTNYEQYF.